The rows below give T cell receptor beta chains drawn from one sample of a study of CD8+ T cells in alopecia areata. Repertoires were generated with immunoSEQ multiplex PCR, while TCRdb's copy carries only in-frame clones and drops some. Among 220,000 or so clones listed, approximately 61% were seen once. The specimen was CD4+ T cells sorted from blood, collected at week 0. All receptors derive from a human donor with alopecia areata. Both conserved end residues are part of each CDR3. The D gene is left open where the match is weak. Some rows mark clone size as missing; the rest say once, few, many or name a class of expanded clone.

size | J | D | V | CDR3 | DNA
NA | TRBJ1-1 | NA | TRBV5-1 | CASSLAGQTTEAFF | TGCGCCAGCAGCTTGGCAGGTCAAACGACTGAAGCTTTCTTT
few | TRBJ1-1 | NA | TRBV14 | CASSRTNTEAFF | TGTGCCAGCAGCCGAACCAACACTGAAGCTTTCTTT
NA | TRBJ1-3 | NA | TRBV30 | CAWSVLDTIYF | TGTGCCTGGAGTGTACTAGACACCATATATTTT
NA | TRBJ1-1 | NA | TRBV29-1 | CSVDRAQGTEAFF | TGCAGCGTTGACAGGGCCCAGGGCACTGAAGCTTTCTTT
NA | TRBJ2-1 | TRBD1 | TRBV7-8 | CASSLVSGTGENEQFF | TGTGCCAGCAGCTTAGTAAGCGGGACAGGGGAAAATGAGCAGTTCTTC
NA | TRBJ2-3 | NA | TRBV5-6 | CASILGGPTSGDTQYF | TGTGCCAGCATCCTGGGAGGTCCGACGTCGGGAGATACGCAGTATTTT
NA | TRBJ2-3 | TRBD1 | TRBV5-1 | CASSTLRGQERADTQYF | TGCGCCAGCAGCACCCTCAGGGGACAGGAACGTGCAGATACGCAGTATTTT
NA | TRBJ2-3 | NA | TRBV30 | CAWGPGTPSTDTQYF | TGTGCCTGGGGGCCCGGGACACCTAGCACAGATACGCAGTATTTT
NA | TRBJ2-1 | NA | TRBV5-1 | CASSLEGAGRGQFF | TGCGCCAGCAGCTTGGAAGGCGCAGGCCGGGGGCAGTTCTTC
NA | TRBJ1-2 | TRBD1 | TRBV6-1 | CASSEDRGFGGYTF | TGTGCCAGCAGTGAAGACAGGGGTTTTGGTGGCTACACCTTC
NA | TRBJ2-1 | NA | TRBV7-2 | CASSQLDLISYNEQFF | TGCGCCAGCAGCCAGCTAGATCTGATCTCCTACAATGAGCAGTTCTTC
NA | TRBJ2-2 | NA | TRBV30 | CAWREGPDTGELFF | TGTGCCTGGAGAGAGGGTCCGGACACCGGGGAGCTGTTTTTT
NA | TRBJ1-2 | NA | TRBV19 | CASSMGLYYGYTF | TGTGCCAGTAGTATGGGACTTTACTATGGCTACACCTTC
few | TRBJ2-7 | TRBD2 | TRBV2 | CASSRARTSGGYEQYF | TGTGCCTCCTCAAGGGCCCGGACTAGCGGGGGCTACGAGCAGTACTTC
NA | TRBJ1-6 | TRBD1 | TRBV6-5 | CASRTGASNSPLHF | TGTGCCAGCAGGACAGGGGCATCTAATTCACCCCTCCACTTT
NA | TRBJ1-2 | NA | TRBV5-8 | CASSLSQGGGYGYTF | TGTGCCAGCAGCTTGTCTCAGGGCGGGGGCTATGGCTACACCTTC
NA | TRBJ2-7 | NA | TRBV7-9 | CASSLGLFYEQYF | TGTGCCAGCAGCTTAGGCCTATTCTACGAGCAGTACTTC
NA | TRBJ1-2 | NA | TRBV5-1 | CASSRGTTGPNYGYTF | TGCGCCAGCAGCCGGGGAACAACAGGGCCCAACTATGGCTACACCTTC
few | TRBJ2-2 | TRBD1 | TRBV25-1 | CASTSGDRAPGELFF | TGTGCCAGCACTTCGGGGGACAGGGCCCCCGGGGAGCTGTTTTTT
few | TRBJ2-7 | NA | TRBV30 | CAWGRREQYF | TGTGCCTGGGGGAGGAGGGAGCAGTACTTC
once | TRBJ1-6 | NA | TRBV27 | CASSWGSYNSPLHF | TGTGCCAGCAGTTGGGGTTCCTATAATTCACCCCTCCACTTT
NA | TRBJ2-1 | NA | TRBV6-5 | CASSYLRSYNEQFF | TGTGCCAGCAGTTACCTACGCTCCTACAATGAGCAGTTCTTC
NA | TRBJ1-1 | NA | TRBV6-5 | CASSPVGHAEAFF | TGTGCCAGCAGCCCCGTGGGACACGCTGAAGCTTTCTTT
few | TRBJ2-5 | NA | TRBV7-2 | CASSFLETQETQYF | TGTGCCAGCAGCTTCCTGGAGACACAAGAGACCCAGTACTTC
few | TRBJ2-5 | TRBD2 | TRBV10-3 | CAISETSGQETQYF | TGTGCCATCAGTGAGACTAGCGGACAAGAGACCCAGTACTTC
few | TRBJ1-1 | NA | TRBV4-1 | CASSQAPLVGTLNTEAFF | TGCGCCAGCAGCCAAGCACCTTTAGTCGGTACCTTGAACACTGAAGCTTTCTTT
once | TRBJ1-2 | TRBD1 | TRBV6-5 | CASTPGTGYGYTF | TGTGCCAGCACCCCCGGGACAGGGTATGGCTACACCTTC
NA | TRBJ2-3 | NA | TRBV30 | CAWSVGGDTQYF | TGTGCCTGGAGTGTAGGGGGAGATACGCAGTATTTT
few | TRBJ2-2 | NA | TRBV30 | CAWSSPPNTGELFF | TGTGCCTGGAGTAGTCCACCGAACACCGGGGAGCTGTTTTTT
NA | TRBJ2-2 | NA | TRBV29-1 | CSVGASNTGELFF | TGCAGCGTTGGGGCTAGCAACACCGGGGAGCTGTTTTTT
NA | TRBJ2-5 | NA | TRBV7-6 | CASSTTVKETQYF | TGTGCCAGCAGCACCACAGTCAAAGAGACCCAGTACTTC
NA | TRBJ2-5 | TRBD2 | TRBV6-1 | CASSEDGGGAMKTQYF | TGTGCCAGCAGTGAAGATGGGGGAGGGGCCATGAAGACCCAGTACTTC
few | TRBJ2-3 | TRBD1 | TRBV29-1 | CSVVPGQGHTQYF | TGCAGCGTTGTTCCGGGACAGGGGCATACGCAGTATTTT
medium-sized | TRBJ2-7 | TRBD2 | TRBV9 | CASSVGLGTSGGATREQYF | TGTGCCAGCAGCGTAGGGTTGGGGACTAGCGGGGGAGCGACGCGGGAGCAGTACTTC
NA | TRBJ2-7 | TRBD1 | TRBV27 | CASSLADRTTSYEQYF | TGTGCCAGCAGTTTAGCGGACAGGACAACCTCCTACGAGCAGTACTTC
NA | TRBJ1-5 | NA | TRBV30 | CAWSAGSRANQPQHF | TGTGCCTGGAGCGCCGGTAGCAGGGCTAATCAGCCCCAGCATTTT
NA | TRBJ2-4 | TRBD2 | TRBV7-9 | CASSLTSGDGIQYF | TGTGCCAGCAGCCTTACTAGCGGGGATGGCATTCAGTACTTC
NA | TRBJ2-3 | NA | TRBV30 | CAWSVGGATDTQYF | TGTGCCTGGAGTGTAGGGGGGGCAACAGATACGCAGTATTTT
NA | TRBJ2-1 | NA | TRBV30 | CAWNQLSSYNEQFF | TGTGCCTGGAACCAGCTGAGCTCCTACAATGAGCAGTTCTTC
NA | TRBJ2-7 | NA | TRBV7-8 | CASSSQPHYEQYF | TGTGCCAGCAGCTCGCAACCCCACTACGAGCAGTACTTC
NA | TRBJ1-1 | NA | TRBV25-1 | CASSRPGDTEAFF | TGTGCCAGCAGTCGGCCAGGGGACACTGAAGCTTTCTTT
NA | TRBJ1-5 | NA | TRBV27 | CASSLDMGNQPQHF | TGTGCCAGCAGTCTTGACATGGGCAATCAGCCCCAGCATTTT
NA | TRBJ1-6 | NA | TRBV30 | CAWSQKGIHSPLHF | TGTGCCTGGAGCCAAAAGGGGATTCATTCACCCCTCCACTTT
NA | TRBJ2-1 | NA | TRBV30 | CAWIKEGAAAYNEQFF | TGTGCCTGGATTAAGGAGGGGGCGGCAGCCTACAATGAGCAGTTCTTC
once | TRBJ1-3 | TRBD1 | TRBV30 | CAWSVPGGPSGYTIYF | TGTGCCTGGAGTGTACCAGGGGGACCTTCAGGATACACCATATATTTT
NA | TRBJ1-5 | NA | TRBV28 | CASSLPHRVGQPQHF | TGTGCCAGCAGTTTACCCCACAGGGTTGGACAGCCCCAGCATTTT